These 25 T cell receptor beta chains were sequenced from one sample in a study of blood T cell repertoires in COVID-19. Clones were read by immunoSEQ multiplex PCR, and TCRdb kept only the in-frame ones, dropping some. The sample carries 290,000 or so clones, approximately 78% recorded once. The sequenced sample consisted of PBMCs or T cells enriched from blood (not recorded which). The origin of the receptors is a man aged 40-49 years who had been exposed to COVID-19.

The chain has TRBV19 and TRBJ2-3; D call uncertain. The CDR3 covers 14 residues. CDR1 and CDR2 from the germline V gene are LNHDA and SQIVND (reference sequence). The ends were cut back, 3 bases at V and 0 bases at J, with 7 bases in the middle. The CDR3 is CASSIQVSTDTQYF. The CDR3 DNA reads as TGTGCCAGTAGTATCCAGGTTAGCACAGATACGCAGTATTTT.

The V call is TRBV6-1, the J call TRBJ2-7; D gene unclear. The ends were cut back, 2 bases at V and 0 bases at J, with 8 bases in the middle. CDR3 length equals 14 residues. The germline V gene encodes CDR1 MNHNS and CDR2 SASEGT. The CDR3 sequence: CASSESLSSYEQYF. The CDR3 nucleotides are TGTGCCAGCAGTGAATCTCTGAGCTCCTACGAGCAGTACTTC.

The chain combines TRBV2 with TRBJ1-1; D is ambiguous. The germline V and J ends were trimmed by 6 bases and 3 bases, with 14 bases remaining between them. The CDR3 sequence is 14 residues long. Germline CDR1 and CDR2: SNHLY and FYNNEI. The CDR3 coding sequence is TGTGCCAGCAGCATTGGGCTACAGTACACTGAAGCTTTCTTT. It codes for CASSIGLQYTEAFF.

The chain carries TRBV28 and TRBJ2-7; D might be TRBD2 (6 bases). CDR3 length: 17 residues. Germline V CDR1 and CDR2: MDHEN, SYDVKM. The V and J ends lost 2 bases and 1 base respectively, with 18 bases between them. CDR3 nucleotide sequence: TGTGCCAGCAGTTTAGCGGCCTGGGGCGGGGTTTCCTACGAGCAGTACTTC. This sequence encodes CASSLAAWGGVSYEQYF.

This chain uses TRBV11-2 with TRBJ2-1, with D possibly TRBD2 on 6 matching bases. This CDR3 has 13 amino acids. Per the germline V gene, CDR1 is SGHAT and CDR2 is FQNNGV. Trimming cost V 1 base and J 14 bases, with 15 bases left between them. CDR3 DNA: TGTGCCAGCAGCTTAGTATTCGGCGGGGACGAGTTCTTC. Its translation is CASSLVFGGDEFF.

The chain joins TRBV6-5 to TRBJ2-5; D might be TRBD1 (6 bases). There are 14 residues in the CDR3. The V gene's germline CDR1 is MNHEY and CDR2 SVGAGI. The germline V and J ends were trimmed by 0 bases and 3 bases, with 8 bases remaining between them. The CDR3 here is CASSYSNREETQYF. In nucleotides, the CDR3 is TGTGCCAGCAGTTACTCGAACAGGGAAGAGACCCAGTACTTC.

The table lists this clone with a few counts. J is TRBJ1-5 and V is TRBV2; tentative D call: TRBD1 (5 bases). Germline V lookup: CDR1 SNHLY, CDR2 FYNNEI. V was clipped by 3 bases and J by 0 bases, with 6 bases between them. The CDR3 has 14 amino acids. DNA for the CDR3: TGTGCCAGCAGTGACAGGGTTAGCAATCAGCCCCAGCATTTT. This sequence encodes CASSDRVSNQPQHF.

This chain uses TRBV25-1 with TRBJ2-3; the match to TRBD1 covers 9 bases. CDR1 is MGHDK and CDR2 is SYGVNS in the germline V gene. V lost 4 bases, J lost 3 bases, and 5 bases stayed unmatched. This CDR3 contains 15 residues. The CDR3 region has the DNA TGTGCCAGCAGTGGACTCGGGACAGGGACAGATACGCAGTATTTT. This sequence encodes CASSGLGTGTDTQYF.

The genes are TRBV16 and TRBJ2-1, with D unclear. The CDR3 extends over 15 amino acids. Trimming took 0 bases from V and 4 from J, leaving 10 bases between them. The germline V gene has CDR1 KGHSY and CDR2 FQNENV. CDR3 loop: CASSQSKQIYNEQFF. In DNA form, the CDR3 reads TGTGCCAGCAGCCAATCGAAACAGATTTACAATGAGCAGTTCTTC.

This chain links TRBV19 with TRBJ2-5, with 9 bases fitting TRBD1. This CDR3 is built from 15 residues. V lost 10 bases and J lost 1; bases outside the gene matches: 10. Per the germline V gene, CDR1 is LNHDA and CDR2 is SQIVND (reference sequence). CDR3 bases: TGTGCCACATCCCTCGGACAGGGGACCCAAGAGACCCAGTACTTC. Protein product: CATSLGQGTQETQYF. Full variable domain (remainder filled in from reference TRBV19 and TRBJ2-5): DGGITQSPKYLFRKEGQNVTLSCEQNLNHDAMYWYRQDPGQGLRLIYYSQIVNDFQKGDIAEGYSVSREKKESFPLTVTSAQKNPTAFYLCATSLGQGTQETQYFGPGTRLLVL.

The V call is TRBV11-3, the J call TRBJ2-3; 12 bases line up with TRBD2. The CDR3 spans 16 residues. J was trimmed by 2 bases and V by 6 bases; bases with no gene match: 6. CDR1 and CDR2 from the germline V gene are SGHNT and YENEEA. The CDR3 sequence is CASRNPSGRATDTQYF. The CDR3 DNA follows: TGTGCCAGCAGGAATCCTAGCGGGAGGGCCACAGATACGCAGTATTTT.

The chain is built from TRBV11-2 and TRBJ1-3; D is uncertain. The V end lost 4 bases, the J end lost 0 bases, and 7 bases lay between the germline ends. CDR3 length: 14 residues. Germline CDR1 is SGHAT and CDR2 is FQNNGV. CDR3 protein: CASSSMSSGNTIYF. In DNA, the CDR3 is TGTGCCAGCAGCTCAATGAGCTCTGGAAACACCATATATTTT.

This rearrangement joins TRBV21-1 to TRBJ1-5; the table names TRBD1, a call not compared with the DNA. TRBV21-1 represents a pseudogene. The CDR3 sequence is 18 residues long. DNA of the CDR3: TGTGCCAGCATCCCACACCACCTTGGGCAGGGAATCTGTCAGCCCCAGCATTTT. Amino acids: CASIPHHLGQGICQPQHF.

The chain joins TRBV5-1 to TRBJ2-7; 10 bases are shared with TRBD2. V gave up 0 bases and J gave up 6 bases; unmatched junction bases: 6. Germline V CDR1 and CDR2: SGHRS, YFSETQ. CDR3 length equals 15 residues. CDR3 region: CASSLVPSGSSEQYF. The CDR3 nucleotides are TGCGCCAGCAGCTTGGTTCCTAGCGGGAGCTCCGAGCAGTACTTC.

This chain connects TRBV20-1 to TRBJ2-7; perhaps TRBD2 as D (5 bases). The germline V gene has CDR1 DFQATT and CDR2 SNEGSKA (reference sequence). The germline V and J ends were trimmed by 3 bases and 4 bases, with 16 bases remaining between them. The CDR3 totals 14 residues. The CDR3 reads CSASWSEVGYEQYF. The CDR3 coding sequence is TGCAGTGCTAGTTGGTCGGAGGTTGGGTACGAGCAGTACTTC.

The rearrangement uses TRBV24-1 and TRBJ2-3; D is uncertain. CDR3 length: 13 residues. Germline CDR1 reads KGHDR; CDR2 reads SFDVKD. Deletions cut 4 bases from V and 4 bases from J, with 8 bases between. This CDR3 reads CATSESLADTQYF. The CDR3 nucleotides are TGTGCCACCAGTGAAAGCCTGGCAGATACGCAGTATTTT.

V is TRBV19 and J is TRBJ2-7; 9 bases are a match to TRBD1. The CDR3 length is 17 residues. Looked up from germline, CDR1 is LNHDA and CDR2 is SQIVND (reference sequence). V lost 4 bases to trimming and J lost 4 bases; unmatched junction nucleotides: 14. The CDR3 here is CASSTQWAGTGFYEQYF. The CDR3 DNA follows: TGTGCCAGTAGTACCCAATGGGCCGGGACAGGGTTTTACGAGCAGTACTTC.

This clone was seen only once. CDR3 in amino acids: CASSTGTGNSPLHF. For the CDR3, the DNA is TGTGCCAGTAGTACCGGGACAGGGAATTCACCCCTCCACTTT. This rearrangement joins TRBV19 to TRBJ1-6; 9 nucleotides match TRBD1. Losses at the gene ends were 4 bases for V and 7 bases for J; bases not matched to a gene: 2. The CDR3 loop spans 14 amino acids. The germline V gene has CDR1 LNHDA and CDR2 SQIVND (reference sequence).

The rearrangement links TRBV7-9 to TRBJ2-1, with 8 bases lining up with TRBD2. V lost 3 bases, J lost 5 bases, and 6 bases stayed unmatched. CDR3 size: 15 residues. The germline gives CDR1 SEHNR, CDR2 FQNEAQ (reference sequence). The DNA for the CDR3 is TGTGCCAGCAGCTTCCAGCGGGAGAATGACAATGAGCAGTTCTTC. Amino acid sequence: CASSFQRENDNEQFF.

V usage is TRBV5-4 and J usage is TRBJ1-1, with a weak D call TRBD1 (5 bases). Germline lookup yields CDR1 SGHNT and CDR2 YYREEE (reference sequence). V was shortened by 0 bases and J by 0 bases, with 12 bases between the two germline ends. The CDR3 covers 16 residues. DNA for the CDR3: TGTGCCAGCAGCTTGGCGCCGGGACTGATGAACACTGAAGCTTTCTTT. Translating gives CASSLAPGLMNTEAFF.

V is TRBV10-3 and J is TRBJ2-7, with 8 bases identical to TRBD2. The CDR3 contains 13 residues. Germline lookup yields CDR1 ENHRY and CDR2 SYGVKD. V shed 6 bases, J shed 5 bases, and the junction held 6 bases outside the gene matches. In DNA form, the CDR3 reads TGTGCCATCAGGCTCGGGGGGGGCCACGAGCAGTACTTC. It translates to CAIRLGGGHEQYF.

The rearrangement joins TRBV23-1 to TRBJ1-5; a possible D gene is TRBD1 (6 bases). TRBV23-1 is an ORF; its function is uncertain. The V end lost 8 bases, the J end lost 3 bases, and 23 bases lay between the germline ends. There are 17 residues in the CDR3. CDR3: CASLQRWLGGNNQPQHF. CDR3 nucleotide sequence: TGCGCCAGCCTACAAAGATGGCTAGGGGGAAACAATCAGCCCCAGCATTTT.

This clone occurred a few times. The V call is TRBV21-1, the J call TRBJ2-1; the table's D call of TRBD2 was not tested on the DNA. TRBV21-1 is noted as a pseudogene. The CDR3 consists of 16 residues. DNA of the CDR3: TGTGCCAGCAGCCCGCGGAGAGGGCGCCCCTACAATGAGCAGTTCTTC. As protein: CASSPRRGRPYNEQFF.

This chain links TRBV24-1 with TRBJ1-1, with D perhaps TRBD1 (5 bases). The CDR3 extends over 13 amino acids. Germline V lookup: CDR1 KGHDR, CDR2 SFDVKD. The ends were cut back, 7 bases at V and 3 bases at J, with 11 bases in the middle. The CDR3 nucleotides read TGTGCCACCAGATTGACAGAATACACTGAAGCTTTCTTT. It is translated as CATRLTEYTEAFF.

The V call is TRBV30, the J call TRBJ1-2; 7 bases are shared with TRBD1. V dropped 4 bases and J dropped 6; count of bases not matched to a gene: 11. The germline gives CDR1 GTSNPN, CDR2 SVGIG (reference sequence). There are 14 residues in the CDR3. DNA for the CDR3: TGTGCCTGGACTCCGGGACAGTCGTGGGATGGCTACACCTTC. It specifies CAWTPGQSWDGYTF.